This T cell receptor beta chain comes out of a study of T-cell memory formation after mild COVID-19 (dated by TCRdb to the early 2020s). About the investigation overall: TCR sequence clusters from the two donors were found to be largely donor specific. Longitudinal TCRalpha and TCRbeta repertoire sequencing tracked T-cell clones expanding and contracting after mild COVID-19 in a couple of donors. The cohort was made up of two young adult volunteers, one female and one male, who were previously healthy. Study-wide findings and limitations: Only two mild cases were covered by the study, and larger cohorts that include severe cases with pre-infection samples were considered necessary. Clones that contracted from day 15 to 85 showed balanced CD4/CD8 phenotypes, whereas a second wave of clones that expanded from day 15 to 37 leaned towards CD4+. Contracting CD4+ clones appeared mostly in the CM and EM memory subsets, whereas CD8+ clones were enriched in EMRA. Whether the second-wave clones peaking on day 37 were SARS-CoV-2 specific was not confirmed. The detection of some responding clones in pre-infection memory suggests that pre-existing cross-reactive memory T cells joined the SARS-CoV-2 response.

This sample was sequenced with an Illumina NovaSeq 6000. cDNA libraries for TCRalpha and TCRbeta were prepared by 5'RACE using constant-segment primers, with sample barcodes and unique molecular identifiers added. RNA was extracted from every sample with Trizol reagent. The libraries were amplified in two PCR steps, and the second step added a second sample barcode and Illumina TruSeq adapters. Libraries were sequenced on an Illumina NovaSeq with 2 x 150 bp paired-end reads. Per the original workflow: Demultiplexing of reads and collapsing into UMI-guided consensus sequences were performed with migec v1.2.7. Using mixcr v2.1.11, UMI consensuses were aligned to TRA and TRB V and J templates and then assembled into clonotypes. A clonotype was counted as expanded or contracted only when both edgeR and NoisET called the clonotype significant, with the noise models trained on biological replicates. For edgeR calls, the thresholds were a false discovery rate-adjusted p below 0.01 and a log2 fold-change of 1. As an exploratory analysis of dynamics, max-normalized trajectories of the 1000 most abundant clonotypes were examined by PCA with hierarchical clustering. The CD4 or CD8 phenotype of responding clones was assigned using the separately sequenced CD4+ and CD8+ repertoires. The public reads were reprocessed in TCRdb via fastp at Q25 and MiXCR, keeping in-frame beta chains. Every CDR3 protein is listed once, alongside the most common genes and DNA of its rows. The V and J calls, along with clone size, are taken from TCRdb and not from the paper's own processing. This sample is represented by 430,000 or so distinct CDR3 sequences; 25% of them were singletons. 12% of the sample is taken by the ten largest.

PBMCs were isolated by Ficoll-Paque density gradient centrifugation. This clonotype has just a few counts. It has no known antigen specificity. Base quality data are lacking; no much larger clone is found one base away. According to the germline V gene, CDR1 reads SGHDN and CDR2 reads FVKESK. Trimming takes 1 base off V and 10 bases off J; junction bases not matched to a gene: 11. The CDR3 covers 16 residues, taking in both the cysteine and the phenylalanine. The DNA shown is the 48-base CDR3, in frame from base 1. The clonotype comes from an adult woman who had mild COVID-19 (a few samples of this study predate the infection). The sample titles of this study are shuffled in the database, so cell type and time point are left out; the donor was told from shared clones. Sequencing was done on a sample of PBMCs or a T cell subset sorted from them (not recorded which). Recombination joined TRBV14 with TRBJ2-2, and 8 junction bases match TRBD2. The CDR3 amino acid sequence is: CASSQGIREGHVELFF. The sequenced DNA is TGTGCCAGCAGCCAAGGTATCCGGGAGGGCCACGTGGAGCTGTTTTTT. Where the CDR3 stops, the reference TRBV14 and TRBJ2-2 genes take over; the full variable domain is EAGVTQFPSHSVIEKGQTVTLRCDPISGHDNLYWYRRVMGKEIKFLLHFVKESKQDESGMPNNRFLAERTGGTYSTLKVQPAELEDSGVYFCASSQGIREGHVELFFGEGSRLTVL.